This paragraph reports one T cell receptor beta chain. The antigen remains undetermined. These data are taken from a study of T cell repertoires in cytomegalovirus infection. Study summary: TCR beta signatures that were public indicated CMV infection and matching HLA type.

The germline gives CDR1 GTSNPN, CDR2 SVGIG (reference sequence). The CDR3 consists of 13 residues. V lost 2 bases, J lost 3 bases, and 3 bases stayed unmatched. In TCRdb, the reads were re-called with MiXCR into one record per CDR3 protein. The table has 360,000 or so distinct CDR3 sequences, around a third seen once. Regarding the study as a whole: There were carriers of CMV plus the relevant HLA, and cumulative public TCR beta family frequency identified them.

This specimen consisted of cultured PBMCs, obtained from culture after CMV antigen stimulation. The source of this sequence is a human donor in good health (CMV status not recorded). Some clones in this sample may be carry-over from other donors' samples. J is TRBJ1-1 and V is TRBV30; TRBD1 matches at 7 bases. Here the CDR3 reads CAWSNDRDTEAFF. CDR3 sequence (DNA): TGTGCCTGGAGTAACGACAGGGACACTGAAGCTTTCTTT. The full variable domain, in which reference TRBV30 and TRBJ1-1 provide the parts outside the CDR3, is SQTIHQWPATLVQPVGSPLSLECTVEGTSNPNLYWYRQAAGRGLQLLFYSVGIGQISSEVPQNLSASRPQDRQFILSSKKLLLSDSGFYLCAWSNDRDTEAFFGQGTRLTVV.